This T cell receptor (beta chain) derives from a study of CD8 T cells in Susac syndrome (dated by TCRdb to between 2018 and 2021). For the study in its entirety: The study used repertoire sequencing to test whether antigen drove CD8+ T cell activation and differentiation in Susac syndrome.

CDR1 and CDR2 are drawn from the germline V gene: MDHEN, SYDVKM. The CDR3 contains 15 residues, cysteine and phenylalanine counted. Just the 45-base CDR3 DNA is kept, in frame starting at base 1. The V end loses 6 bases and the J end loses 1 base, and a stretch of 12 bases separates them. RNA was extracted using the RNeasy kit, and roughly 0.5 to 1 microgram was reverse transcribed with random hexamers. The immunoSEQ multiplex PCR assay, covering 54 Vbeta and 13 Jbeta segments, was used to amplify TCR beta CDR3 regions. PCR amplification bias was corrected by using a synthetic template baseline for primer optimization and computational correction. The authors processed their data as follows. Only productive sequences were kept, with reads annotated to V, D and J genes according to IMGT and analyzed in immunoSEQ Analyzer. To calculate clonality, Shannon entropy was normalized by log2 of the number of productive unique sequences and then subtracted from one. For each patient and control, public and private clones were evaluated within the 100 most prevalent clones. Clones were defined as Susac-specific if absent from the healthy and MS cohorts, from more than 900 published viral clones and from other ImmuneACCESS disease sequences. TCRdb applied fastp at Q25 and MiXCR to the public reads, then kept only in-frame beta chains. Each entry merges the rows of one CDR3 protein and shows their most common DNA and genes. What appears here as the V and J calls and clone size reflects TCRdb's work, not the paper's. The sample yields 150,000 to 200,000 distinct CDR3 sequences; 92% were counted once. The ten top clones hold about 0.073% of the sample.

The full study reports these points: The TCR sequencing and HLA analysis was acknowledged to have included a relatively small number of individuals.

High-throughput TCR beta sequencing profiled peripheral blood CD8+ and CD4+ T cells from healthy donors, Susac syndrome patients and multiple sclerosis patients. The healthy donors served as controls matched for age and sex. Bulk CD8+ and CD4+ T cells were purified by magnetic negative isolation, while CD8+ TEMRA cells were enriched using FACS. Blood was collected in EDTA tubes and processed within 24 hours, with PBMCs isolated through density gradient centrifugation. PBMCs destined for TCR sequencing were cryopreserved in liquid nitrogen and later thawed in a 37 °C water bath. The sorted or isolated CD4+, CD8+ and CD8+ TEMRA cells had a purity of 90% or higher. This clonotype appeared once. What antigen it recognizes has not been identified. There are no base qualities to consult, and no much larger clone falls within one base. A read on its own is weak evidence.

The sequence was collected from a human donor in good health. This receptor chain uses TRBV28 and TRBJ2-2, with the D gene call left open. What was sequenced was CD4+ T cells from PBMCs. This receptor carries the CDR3 CASSPPAGNTGELFF. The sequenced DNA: TGTGCCAGCAGCCCCCCCGCTGGGAACACCGGGGAGCTGTTTTTT.